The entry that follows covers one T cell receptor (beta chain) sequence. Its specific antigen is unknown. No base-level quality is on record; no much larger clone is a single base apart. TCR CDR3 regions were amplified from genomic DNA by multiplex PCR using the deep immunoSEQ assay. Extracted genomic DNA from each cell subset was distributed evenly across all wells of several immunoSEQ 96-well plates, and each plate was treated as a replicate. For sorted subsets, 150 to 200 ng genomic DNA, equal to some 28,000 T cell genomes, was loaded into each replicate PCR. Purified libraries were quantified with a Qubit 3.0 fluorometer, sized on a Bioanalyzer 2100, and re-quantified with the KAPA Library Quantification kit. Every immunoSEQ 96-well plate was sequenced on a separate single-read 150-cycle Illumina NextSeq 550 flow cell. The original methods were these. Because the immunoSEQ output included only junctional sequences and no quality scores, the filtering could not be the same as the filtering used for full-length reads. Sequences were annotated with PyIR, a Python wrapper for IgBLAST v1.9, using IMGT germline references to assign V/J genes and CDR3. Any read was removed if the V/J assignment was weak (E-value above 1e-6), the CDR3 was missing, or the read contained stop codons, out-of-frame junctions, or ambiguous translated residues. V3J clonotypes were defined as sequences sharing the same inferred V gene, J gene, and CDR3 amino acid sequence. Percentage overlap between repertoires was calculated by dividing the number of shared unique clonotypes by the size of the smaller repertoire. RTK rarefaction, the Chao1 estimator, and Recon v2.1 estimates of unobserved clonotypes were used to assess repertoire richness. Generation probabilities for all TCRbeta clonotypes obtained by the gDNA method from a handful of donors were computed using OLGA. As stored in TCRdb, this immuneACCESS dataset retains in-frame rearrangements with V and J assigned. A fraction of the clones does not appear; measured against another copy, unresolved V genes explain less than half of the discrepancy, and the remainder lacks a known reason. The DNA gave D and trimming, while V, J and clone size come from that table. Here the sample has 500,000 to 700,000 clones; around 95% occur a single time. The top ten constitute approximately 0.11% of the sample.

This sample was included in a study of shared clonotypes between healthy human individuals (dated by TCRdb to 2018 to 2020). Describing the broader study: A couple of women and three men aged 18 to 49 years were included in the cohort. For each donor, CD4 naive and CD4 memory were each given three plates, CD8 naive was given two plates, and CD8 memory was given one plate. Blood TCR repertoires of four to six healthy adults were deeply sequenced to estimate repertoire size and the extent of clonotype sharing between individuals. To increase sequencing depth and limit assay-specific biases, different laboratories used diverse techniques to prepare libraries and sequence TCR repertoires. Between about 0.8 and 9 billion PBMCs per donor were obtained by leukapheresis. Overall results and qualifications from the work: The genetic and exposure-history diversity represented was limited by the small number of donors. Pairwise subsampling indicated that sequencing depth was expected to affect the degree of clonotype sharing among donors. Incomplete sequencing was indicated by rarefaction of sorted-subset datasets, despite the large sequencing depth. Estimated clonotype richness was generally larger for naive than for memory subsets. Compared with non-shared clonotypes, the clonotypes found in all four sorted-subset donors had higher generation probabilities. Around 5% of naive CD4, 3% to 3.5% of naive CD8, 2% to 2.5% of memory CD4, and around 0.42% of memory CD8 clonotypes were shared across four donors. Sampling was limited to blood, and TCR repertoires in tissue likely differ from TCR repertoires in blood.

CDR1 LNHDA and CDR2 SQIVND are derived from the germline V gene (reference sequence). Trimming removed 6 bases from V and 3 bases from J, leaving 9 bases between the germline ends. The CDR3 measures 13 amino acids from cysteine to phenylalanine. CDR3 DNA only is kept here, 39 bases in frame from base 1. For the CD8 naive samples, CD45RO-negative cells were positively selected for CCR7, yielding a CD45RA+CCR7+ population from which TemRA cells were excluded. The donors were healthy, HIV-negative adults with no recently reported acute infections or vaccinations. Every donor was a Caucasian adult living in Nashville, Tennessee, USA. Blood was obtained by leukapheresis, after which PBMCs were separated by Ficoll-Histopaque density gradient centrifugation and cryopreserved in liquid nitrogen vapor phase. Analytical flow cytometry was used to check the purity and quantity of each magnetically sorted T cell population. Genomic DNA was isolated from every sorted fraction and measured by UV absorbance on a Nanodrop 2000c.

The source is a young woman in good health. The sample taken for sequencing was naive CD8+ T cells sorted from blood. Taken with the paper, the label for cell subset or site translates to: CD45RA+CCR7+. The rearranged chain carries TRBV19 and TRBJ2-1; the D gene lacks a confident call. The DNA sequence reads TGTGCCAGTAGGGGTGGTTTCTACAATGAGCAGTTCTTC. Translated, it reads CASRGGFYNEQFF.